The 30 T cell receptor beta chains below come from one sample, sequenced in a study of CD8 T cells in Susac syndrome. The RNA, about 0.45 to 1 ug, was put through reverse transcription using random hexamers. A single record per CDR3 protein comes from TCRdb applying MiXCR to the immunoSEQ multiplex PCR reads. This sample has about 130,000 distinct CDR3 sequences, with around 95% found just once. Sequenced input: CD8+ T cells from PBMCs. These receptor sequences come from a human donor with Susac syndrome.

This chain joins TRBV3-1 and TRBJ1-1, with D uncertain. V was pared by 10 bases and J by 1 base, with 13 bases between. The CDR3 extends over 13 amino acids. CDR1 LGHDT and CDR2 YNNKEL come from the germline V gene (reference sequence). The CDR3 nucleotides read TGTGCCACCCGTAAGGGTTGGAACACTGAAGCTTTCTTT. It yields the protein CATRKGWNTEAFF. Full variable domain (rest looked up from reference TRBV3-1 and TRBJ1-1): DTAVSQTPKYLVTQMGNDKSIKCEQNLGHDTMYWYKQDSKKFLKIMFSYNNKELIINETVPNRFSPKSPDKAHLNLHINSLELGDSAVYFCATRKGWNTEAFFGQGTRLTVV.

V usage is TRBV4-1 and J usage is TRBJ2-7, with D uncertain. The CDR3 is 14 amino acids. Deletions cut 1 base from V and 3 bases from J, with 10 bases between. The germline gives CDR1 MGHRA, CDR2 YSYEKL. The CDR3 is CASSQVERYYEQYF. As DNA, the CDR3 is TGCGCCAGCAGCCAAGTTGAGAGATACTACGAGCAGTACTTC.

CDR3 DNA: TGTGCCAGCAGCGGACTGGTCCGGTTCTTC. Translated, it gives CASSGLVRFF. This chain links TRBV12-3 or TRBV12-4 with TRBJ2-1; TRBD2 might be the D (5 bases). The CDR3 runs to 10 residues. V dropped 6 bases and J dropped 15 bases, with 12 bases sitting between them.

As for this clonotype: One junction end disagrees with the germline gene, perhaps due to a read error. The V gene is TRBV9, the J gene TRBJ1-2; maybe TRBD1 (5 bases). CDR1 and CDR2 (germline): SGDLS, YYNGEE. CDR3 length equals 15 residues. CDR3 region: CASSVANLVLGAKVF. CDR3 in DNA: TGTGCCAGCAGCGTAGCTAACCTTGTGCTTGGGGCTAAGGTCTTC.

The V gene is TRBV6-5, the J gene TRBJ1-4; D is possibly TRBD1 (6 bases). The length of the CDR3 is 14 residues. Trimming pared 5 bases from V and 3 bases from J, leaving 10 bases between. Germline V gene sequence: CDR1 MNHEY, CDR2 SVGAGI. CDR3 coding DNA: TGTGCCAGCAGTAGGGGGAGACCTAATGAAAAACTGTTTTTT. Residues: CASSRGRPNEKLFF.

This clonotype was found once. V usage is TRBV3-1 and J usage is TRBJ2-7; tentatively, D is TRBD1 or TRBD2 (5 bases each). Germline CDR1 and CDR2: LGHDT and YNNKEL (reference sequence). V lost 5 bases and J lost 2, with 16 bases in between. CDR3 size: 15 residues. CDR3 region: CASSLIGAAAYEQYF. CDR3 nucleotide sequence: TGTGCCAGCAGCTTAATCGGGGCGGCAGCCTACGAGCAGTACTTC.

V usage is TRBV20-1 and J usage is TRBJ2-6; D may correspond to TRBD1 or TRBD2 (6 bases each). Trimming took 6 bases from V and 0 from J, leaving 15 bases between them. Germline V lookup: CDR1 DFQATT, CDR2 SNEGSKA (reference sequence). This CDR3 region has 16 residues. CDR3 sequence: CSAREGGDSGANVLTF. The DNA of the CDR3 is TGCAGTGCCCGAGAGGGGGGTGACTCTGGGGCCAACGTCCTGACTTTC.

The genes are TRBV9 and TRBJ2-5, with D tentatively TRBD2 (5 bases). The CDR3 is made up of 13 amino acids. Germline V gene sequence: CDR1 SGDLS, CDR2 YYNGEE. Trimming removed 4 bases from V and 9 bases from J, with 16 bases in between. In nucleotides, the CDR3 is TGTGCCAGCAGCTCAATCGGGATCGCGGCCCAGTACTTC. This translates into CASSSIGIAAQYF.

The chain employs TRBV3-1 and TRBJ2-1, with D possibly matching TRBD2 (6 bases). Germline values: CDR1 LGHDT, CDR2 YNNKEL (reference sequence). V gave up 5 bases and J gave up 7 bases, with 21 bases separating them. The CDR3 length is 16 residues. CDR3 in DNA: TGTGCCAGCAGCGGTATCATGGTCCTAGGAGGGAATGAGCAGTTCTTC. Translated: CASSGIMVLGGNEQFF.

V usage is TRBV4-1 and J usage is TRBJ2-7; 8 bases align to TRBD2. The CDR3 is made up of 15 amino acids. Germline trimming cut 3 bases from V and 1 base from J; bases unmatched to any gene: 5. Germline V CDR1 and CDR2: MGHRA, YSYEKL. The CDR3 coding sequence is TGCGCCAGCAGCCACCGAAGCGGGAGTTCCTACGAGCAGTACTTC. It encodes CASSHRSGSSYEQYF.

This clonotype was recorded only once. The rearrangement uses TRBV5-1 and TRBJ2-1, with 12 bases aligning to TRBD2. V lost 5 bases and J lost 8; bases outside the gene matches: 11. The CDR3 totals 16 residues. CDR1 and CDR2 from the germline V gene are SGHRS and YFSETQ. The CDR3 sequence is CASSHRQGLAGYEQFF. Here the CDR3 DNA reads TGCGCCAGCAGTCACCGGCAGGGACTAGCGGGTTATGAGCAGTTCTTC. The full variable domain, rest sourced from reference TRBV5-1 and TRBJ2-1, is KAGVTQTPRYLIKTRGQQVTLSCSPISGHRSVSWYQQTPGQGLQFLFEYFSETQRNKGNFPGRFSGRQFSNSRSEMNVSTLELGDSALYLCASSHRQGLAGYEQFFGPGTRLTVL.

The J gene is TRBJ2-3, the V gene TRBV6-1, with no clear D. CDR1 and CDR2 (germline): MNHNS, SASEGT. The CDR3 totals 11 residues. The V end was cut by 3 bases, the J end by 7 bases, with 5 bases between. For the CDR3, the DNA is TGTGCCAGCAGTGATGCGAATACGCAGTATTTT. Protein: CASSDANTQYF.

The V and J genes are TRBV27 and TRBJ2-7; D is uncertain. Looked up from germline, CDR1 is MNHEY and CDR2 is SMNVEV (reference sequence). V was shortened by 10 bases and J by 3 bases, with 25 bases between the two germline ends. This CDR3 is 16 amino acids long. The CDR3: CATNLSPTPPVYEQYF. The CDR3 DNA reads as TGTGCCACCAACCTCTCCCCCACACCGCCCGTCTACGAGCAGTACTTC.

V and J are TRBV19 and TRBJ1-2; D gene unclear. Per the germline V gene, CDR1 is LNHDA and CDR2 is SQIVND (reference sequence). The CDR3 has 11 amino acids. The ends were cut back, 2 bases at V and 8 bases at J, with 6 bases in the middle. The CDR3 region has the DNA TGTGCCAGTAGTATACCCGCGGGCTACACCTTC. Encoded protein: CASSIPAGYTF.

The rearrangement joins TRBV7-9 to TRBJ2-7, with 14 positions matching TRBD2. The CDR3 has 15 residues. Trimming cost V 8 bases and J 1 base; bases outside gene matches: 4. Per the germline V gene, CDR1 is SEHNR and CDR2 is FQNEAQ (reference sequence). CDR3 amino acids: CASLGLAGESYEQYF. CDR3 DNA: TGTGCCAGCTTGGGACTAGCGGGAGAATCCTACGAGCAGTACTTC.

This clonotype was seen just once. The CDR3 region is CASSLVGGFGYTF. The CDR3 DNA reads as TGTGCCAGCAGCCTAGTAGGAGGGTTTGGCTACACCTTC. The chain couples TRBV7-3 to TRBJ1-2; D unresolved. Trimming stripped 5 bases from V and 7 bases from J, with 14 bases between. Germline V gives CDR1 SGHTA, CDR2 FQGTGA. The CDR3 covers 13 residues. Supplemented by reference TRBV7-3 and TRBJ1-2, the full variable domain reads GAGVSQTPSNKVTEKGKYVELRCDPISGHTALYWYRQSLGQGPEFLIYFQGTGAADDSGLPNDRFFAVRPEGSVSTLKIQRTERGDSAVYLCASSLVGGFGYTFGSGTRLTVV.

The gene calls are TRBV27 and TRBJ1-1, with D perhaps matching TRBD1 (5 bases). The CDR3 runs 13 residues. With 10 bases removed from V and 0 bases from J, the gap between germline ends came to 12 bases. The germline CDR1 and CDR2 sequences are MNHEY and SMNVEV (reference sequence). CDR3 region: CATSLGVNTEAFF. DNA for the CDR3: TGTGCCACCTCATTGGGGGTGAACACTGAAGCTTTCTTT.

This rearrangement joins TRBV12-3 or TRBV12-4 to TRBJ1-2; 7 nucleotides agree with TRBD1. V was pared by 5 bases and J by 6 bases, with 3 bases of the junction left unmatched. The CDR3 spans 12 residues. CDR3 sequence: CASSQGDDGYTF. In nucleotides, the CDR3 is TGTGCCAGCAGTCAGGGGGACGATGGCTACACCTTC.

V and J are TRBV29-1 and TRBJ2-3; no clear D gene. Germline CDR1 SQVTM, CDR2 ANQGSEA. This CDR3 is built from 15 residues. Trimming took off 4 bases at V and 5 bases at J, with 19 bases between the two ends. The chain's CDR3 is CSVGSWGNLGDTQYF. In DNA form, the CDR3 reads TGCAGCGTTGGGTCTTGGGGAAACCTGGGAGATACGCAGTATTTT.

J is TRBJ2-1 and V is TRBV20-1; 9 bases are shared with TRBD2. V lost 6 bases to trimming and J lost 1 base; unmatched junction nucleotides: 4. The germline CDR1 and CDR2 sequences are DFQATT and SNEGSKA (reference sequence). CDR3 length equals 14 residues. The CDR3 here is CSAAGGPSYNEQFF. In nucleotides, the CDR3 is TGCAGTGCCGCGGGAGGGCCGTCCTACAATGAGCAGTTCTTC.

This CDR3 is CASSLWESRTEELFF. In DNA form, the CDR3 reads TGTGCCAGCAGTTTATGGGAGAGCAGAACGGAGGAGCTGTTTTTT. This chain connects TRBV27 to TRBJ2-2; D may be TRBD2 (5 bases). The CDR3 is 15 amino acids. The V and J ends lost 1 base and 10 bases respectively, with 16 bases between them. Germline V lookup: CDR1 MNHEY, CDR2 SMNVEV (reference sequence).

V gene TRBV29-1 combines with J gene TRBJ2-7, with 11 bases matching TRBD2. Germline V gene lookup returns CDR1 SQVTM and CDR2 ANQGSEA. Trimming took 7 bases from V and 2 from J; bases not matched to a gene: 16. The CDR3 spans 17 residues. The CDR3 sequence is CSAAGSLAGGPTYEQYF. The CDR3, as DNA: TGCAGCGCCGCGGGATCGTTAGCGGGAGGGCCGACCTACGAGCAGTACTTC.

The chain joins TRBV7-9 to TRBJ2-7; 11 nucleotides match TRBD2. Germline assignment: CDR1 SEHNR and CDR2 FQNEAQ (reference sequence). Trimming cost V 4 bases and J 3 bases; bases outside gene matches: 2. The CDR3 has 14 amino acids. The CDR3 spells CASSSTSGDYEQYF. The CDR3 bases are TGTGCCAGCAGCTCGACTAGCGGGGACTACGAGCAGTACTTC.

V gene TRBV20-1 combines with J gene TRBJ2-2; no clear D. Germline assignment: CDR1 DFQATT and CDR2 SNEGSKA (reference sequence). The CDR3 extends over 15 amino acids. Trimming stripped 1 base from V and 0 bases from J, with 9 bases between. The CDR3 sequence is CSARGPLANTGELFF. Written as DNA, the CDR3 is TGCAGTGCTAGAGGACCCCTAGCGAACACCGGGGAGCTGTTTTTT.

V is TRBV28 and J is TRBJ2-3; 8 nucleotides match TRBD1. Germline loops: CDR1 MDHEN, CDR2 SYDVKM. The V gene end was trimmed by 6 bases and the J gene end by 3 bases; junction bases not matched to a gene: 8. This CDR3 has 15 residues. The CDR3 coding sequence is TGTGCCAGCAGCCGAGACAGGGGTCGGACAGATACGCAGTATTTT. Amino acids: CASSRDRGRTDTQYF.

The V gene is TRBV20-1, the J gene TRBJ2-1; 7 bases agree with TRBD1. Germline CDR1 DFQATT, CDR2 SNEGSKA (reference sequence). CDR3 size: 14 residues. The CDR3 protein is CSYFTGQNHNEQFF. The CDR3 DNA sequence: TGCAGCTACTTTACGGGACAGAACCACAATGAGCAGTTCTTC.

This sequence joins TRBV9 and TRBJ2-3; D remains unclear. The CDR3 loop spans 13 amino acids. V was shortened by 4 bases and J by 2 bases, with 8 bases between the two germline ends. The germline V gene has CDR1 SGDLS and CDR2 YYNGEE. This CDR3 is CASSRLSTDTQYF. The CDR3 bases are TGTGCCAGCAGCCGACTTTCCACAGATACGCAGTATTTT.

CDR3 nucleotide sequence: TGTGCCAGCAGCTTAGATGTCCCCGTTAGTCTTGAGCAGTTCTTC. Its translation: CASSLDVPVSLEQFF. The chain uses TRBV11-2 and TRBJ2-1; D remains unclear. Germline V gene data show CDR1 as SGHAT and CDR2 as FQNNGV. The CDR3 totals 15 residues. The ends were cut back, 0 bases at V and 9 bases at J, with 15 bases in the middle.

The J gene is TRBJ2-1, the V gene TRBV4-2; 7 bases align to TRBD2. CDR1 and CDR2 from the germline V gene are LGHNA and YNFKEQ. The CDR3 is 10 amino acids. The junction had 0 bases not matched to a gene; V was cut back by 10 bases and J by 6 bases. CDR3 sequence: CATSGNEQFF. The CDR3 DNA sequence: TGTGCCACTAGCGGCAATGAGCAGTTCTTC.

This clonotype was recorded once. The genes are TRBV25-1 and TRBJ2-1; 13 bases are shared with TRBD2. The junction had 6 bases not matched to a gene; V was cut back by 3 bases and J by 4 bases. Germline V CDR1 and CDR2: MGHDK, SYGVNS. This CDR3 has 17 residues. In DNA, the CDR3 is TGTGCCAGCAGTGACGGGACTAGCGGGGCCTTATACAATGAGCAGTTCTTC. Translated, it gives CASSDGTSGALYNEQFF.